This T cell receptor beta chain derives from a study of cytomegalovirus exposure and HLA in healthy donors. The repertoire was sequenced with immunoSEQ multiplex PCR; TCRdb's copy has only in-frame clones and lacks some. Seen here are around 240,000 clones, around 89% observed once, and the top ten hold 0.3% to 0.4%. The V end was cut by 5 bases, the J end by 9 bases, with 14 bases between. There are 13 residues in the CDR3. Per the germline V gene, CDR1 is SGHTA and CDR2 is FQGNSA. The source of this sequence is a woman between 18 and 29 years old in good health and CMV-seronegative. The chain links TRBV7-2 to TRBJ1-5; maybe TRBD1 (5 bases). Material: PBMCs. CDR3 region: CASSRASGGPQHF. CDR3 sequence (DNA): TGTGCCAGCAGCCGCGCGTCCGGGGGGCCCCAGCATTTT.